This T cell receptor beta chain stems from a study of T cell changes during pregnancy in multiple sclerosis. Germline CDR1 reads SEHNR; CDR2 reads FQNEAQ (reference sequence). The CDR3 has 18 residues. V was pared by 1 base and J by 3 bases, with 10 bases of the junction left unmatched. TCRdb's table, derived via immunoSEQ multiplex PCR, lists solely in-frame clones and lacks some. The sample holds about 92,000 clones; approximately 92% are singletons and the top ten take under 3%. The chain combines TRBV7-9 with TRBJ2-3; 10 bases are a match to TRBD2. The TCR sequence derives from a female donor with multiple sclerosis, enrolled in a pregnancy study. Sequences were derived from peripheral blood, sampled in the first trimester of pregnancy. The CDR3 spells CASSLGRPAGGPTDTQYF. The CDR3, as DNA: TGTGCCAGCAGCTTAGGGCGGCCAGCGGGAGGGCCAACAGATACGCAGTATTTT.